This TCR beta chain was sequenced for a study of blood T cells in healthy people across ages. RNA extraction gave at least 5.5 micrograms of total RNA per sample. The CDR3 runs to 14 residues. The ends were cut back, 5 bases at V and 1 base at J, with 11 bases in the middle. From germline, CDR1 is SEHNR and CDR2 FQNEAQ (reference sequence). Next came a second PCR, run for about 7 to 12 cycles, which used a sample-barcoded 5' primer along with a J-beta primer mix. TCRdb fed the 5' RACE reads into MiXCR, producing one record per CDR3 protein. The table records nearly 800,000 distinct CDR3 sequences, approximately 25% of them present only once. This clonotype was detected only a few times. The same sample was also used in a study of T cells of mothers and their children.

What was sequenced was blood. This TCR came from a boy under 18 in good health. The chain combines TRBV7-9 with TRBJ2-5, with D tentatively TRBD1 (6 bases). In nucleotides, the CDR3 is TGTGCCAGCAGCCGGGGACAATCCCAAGAGACCCAGTACTTC. Amino acid sequence: CASSRGQSQETQYF.